These 5 T cell receptor beta chains share one sample of origin, sequenced in a study of OX40 agonist ivuxolimab in advanced cancers. The protocol was immunoSEQ multiplex PCR, while the TCRdb copy is restricted to in-frame clones and leaves out a portion. The sample lists tens of thousands of clones, approximately 89% occurring once. The specimen was CD4+ or CD8+ T cells sorted from blood, collected in a trial of the OX40 agonist ivuxolimab. These receptors all stem from an adult with an advanced solid tumor such as melanoma, head and neck, liver or kidney cancer.

The rearrangement uses TRBV19 and TRBJ2-6, with D perhaps matching TRBD2 (7 bases). The germline V gene has CDR1 LNHDA and CDR2 SQIVND (reference sequence). The CDR3 spans 16 residues. With 10 bases removed from V and 2 bases from J, the gap between germline ends came to 18 bases. The CDR3 DNA follows: TGTGCCACTGGCCGGGGGGCGCCCCCTGGGGCCAACGTCCTGACTTTC. Its protein product is CATGRGAPPGANVLTF.

The rearrangement uses TRBV14 and TRBJ2-1; D is undetermined. The CDR3 has 11 residues. The V gene lost 5 bases and the J gene lost 7 bases, with 6 bases spanning the gap. Germline CDR1 and CDR2: SGHDN and FVKESK. For the CDR3, the DNA is TGTGCCAGCAGCTGGGGAAATGAGCAGTTCTTC. It specifies CASSWGNEQFF.

The rearrangement joins TRBV10-3 to TRBJ2-7; D might be TRBD1 (5 bases). CDR3 size: 14 residues. The germline V gene has CDR1 ENHRY and CDR2 SYGVKD. V dropped 6 bases and J dropped 6 bases, with 18 bases sitting between them. The CDR3 nucleotides are TGTGCCATCAGCGCAGATCAGGGTAGGGGCGAGCAGTACTTC. It specifies CAISADQGRGEQYF.

V is TRBV10-3 and J is TRBJ1-6, with 10 bases identical to TRBD1. CDR3 length: 13 residues. V shed 10 bases and J 10 bases; nucleotides not matched to a gene: 7. Germline lookup yields CDR1 ENHRY and CDR2 SYGVKD. The CDR3 nucleotides read TGTGCCACCCGACAGGGGGCTCCCTCACCCCTCCACTTT. Its protein product is CATRQGAPSPLHF.

The chain has TRBV6-1 and TRBJ2-1; TRBD1 is a possible D gene (5 bases). The ends were cut back, 6 bases at V and 4 bases at J, with 16 bases in the middle. This CDR3 is 15 amino acids long. The germline CDR1 and CDR2 sequences are MNHNS and SASEGT. This CDR3 is CASSLDRTKYNEQFF. The CDR3 DNA reads TGTGCCAGCAGCCTTGACAGAACAAAGTACAATGAGCAGTTCTTC.